What follows are 27 T cell receptor beta chains derived from one specimen sequenced in a study of blood T cell repertoires in COVID-19. Only in-frame clones appear in the TCRdb table, and some are missing; sequencing was by immunoSEQ multiplex PCR. The repertoire holds about 500,000 clones, with 85% to 90% as singletons. The sequenced sample consisted of peripheral blood. All receptors derive from a woman aged 50 to 60 with COVID-19, enrolled during active disease.

The chain is built from TRBV4-2 and TRBJ1-1; 10 bases fit TRBD1. The J segment lost 4 bases and the V segment lost 4 bases, leaving 9 bases of the junction unmatched. The V gene's germline CDR1 is LGHNA and CDR2 YNFKEQ. The CDR3 totals 16 residues. The CDR3 spells CASSRPGQGRATEAFF. The CDR3 DNA follows: TGTGCCAGCAGCCGACCGGGACAGGGGCGGGCCACTGAAGCTTTCTTT.

In DNA, the CDR3 is TGCGCCAGCAGTGAAGGGATTAGGGGCTACGAGCAGTACTTC. Its translation is CASSEGIRGYEQYF. The chain links TRBV10-1 to TRBJ2-7, with D perhaps TRBD1 (5 bases). Deletions cut 3 bases from V and 3 bases from J, with 12 bases between. From germline, CDR1 is WNHNN and CDR2 SYGVQD (reference sequence). This CDR3 is 14 amino acids long.

This sequence joins TRBV5-5 and TRBJ1-2, with D perhaps TRBD1 (6 bases). V was clipped by 0 bases and J by 6 bases, with 12 bases between them. In germline, CDR1 is SGHKS, CDR2 YYEKEE (reference sequence). CDR3 length: 14 amino acids. This chain's CDR3 is CASSLAPRQDGYTF. The CDR3 DNA is TGTGCCAGCAGCTTGGCCCCCAGACAGGATGGCTACACCTTC.

This rearrangement joins TRBV10-3 to TRBJ1-3; 8 nucleotides align to TRBD1. The V gene's germline CDR1 is ENHRY and CDR2 SYGVKD. Unmatched junction bases numbered 4, after V lost 9 bases and J lost 3 bases. This CDR3 region has 13 residues. The CDR3 reads CAIPDRGGNTIYF. Written as DNA, the CDR3 is TGTGCCATTCCAGACAGGGGTGGAAACACCATATATTTT.

This chain connects TRBV9 to TRBJ1-2; D is possibly TRBD1 (6 bases). The CDR3 spans 15 residues. Trimming removed 0 bases from V and 6 bases from J, with 15 bases in between. Germline values: CDR1 SGDLS, CDR2 YYNGEE. The CDR3 DNA sequence: TGTGCCAGCAGCGTAGACCATACAGGGTTCGATGGCTACACCTTC. The encoded protein is CASSVDHTGFDGYTF.

The chain carries TRBV2 and TRBJ2-3; 10 bases agree with TRBD2. The junction had 4 bases not matched to a gene; V was cut back by 8 bases and J by 2 bases. Germline assignment: CDR1 SNHLY and CDR2 FYNNEI. This CDR3 has 14 amino acids. The DNA of the CDR3 is TGTGCCAGCGGTCTAGCGGGAGCCACAGATACGCAGTATTTT. This translates into CASGLAGATDTQYF.

CDR3 region: CASSSDGSRGGGYGYTF. The CDR3 DNA follows: TGTGCCAGCAGCTCGGATGGTAGCAGGGGAGGGGGGTATGGCTACACCTTC. The chain recombines TRBV5-5 with TRBJ1-2; possible D gene TRBD1, 6 bases. The V and J ends lost 3 bases and 5 bases respectively, with 23 bases between them. Germline loops: CDR1 SGHKS, CDR2 YYEKEE (reference sequence). CDR3 size: 17 residues.

The rearrangement uses TRBV6-6 and TRBJ1-4, with a weak D call TRBD1 (5 bases). Deletions cut 2 bases from V and 5 bases from J, with 9 bases between. Germline CDR1 is MNHNY and CDR2 is SVGAGI (reference sequence). This CDR3 has 14 residues. The CDR3 coding sequence is TGTGCCAGCAGTTACAGACAGCAGAATGAAAAACTGTTTTTT. Translation gives CASSYRQQNEKLFF.

The chain employs TRBV28 and TRBJ1-4, with 7 bases that match TRBD1. Trimming at V came to 3 bases and at J to 8 bases, leaving 6 bases not matched to a gene. The CDR3 is 14 amino acids. Germline values: CDR1 MDHEN, CDR2 SYDVKM. The CDR3 bases are TGTGCCAGCAGTTTGAAGGGGGCTGAGGAAAAACTGTTTTTT. Amino acid sequence: CASSLKGAEEKLFF.

This CDR3 is CASSPQGYEQYF. The CDR3 DNA follows: TGTGCCAGCAGCCCACAGGGGTACGAGCAGTACTTC. J is TRBJ2-7 and V is TRBV5-6; 7 nucleotides agree with TRBD1. With 4 bases clipped from V and 4 bases from J, the junction kept 2 bases outside the gene matches. The CDR3 has 12 residues. Germline loops: CDR1 SGHDT, CDR2 YYEEEE.

V usage is TRBV7-9 and J usage is TRBJ2-1; 9 bases map to TRBD2. The CDR3 runs 19 residues. After removal of 3 bases from V and 5 bases from J, the junction contained 17 bases not matched to a gene. CDR1 and CDR2 from the germline V gene are SEHNR and FQNEAQ (reference sequence). CDR3 protein: CASSLSFFPRGGGNNEQFF. The CDR3 DNA reads TGTGCCAGCAGCTTGTCCTTCTTCCCGCGGGGGGGCGGTAACAATGAGCAGTTCTTC.

V gene TRBV30 combines with J gene TRBJ2-7; possibly TRBD1 for D (5 bases). The CDR3 is made up of 13 amino acids. CDR1 and CDR2 (germline): GTSNPN, SVGIG (reference sequence). Trimming took off 0 bases at V and 4 bases at J, with 10 bases between the two ends. The CDR3 DNA sequence: TGTGCCTGGAGTGTGGGGCAGTTATACGAGCAGTACTTC. Its protein is CAWSVGQLYEQYF.

This clone was picked up one time. The chain links TRBV4-1 to TRBJ2-2; a possible D gene is TRBD2 (5 bases). CDR1 is MGHRA, CDR2 YSYEKL, per germline. The CDR3 contains 13 residues. Between the trimmed V and J ends, which lost 1 base and 7 bases, there was a span of 7 bases. The CDR3 loop reads CASSQVRDGELFF. The CDR3 DNA is TGCGCCAGCAGCCAAGTGAGGGACGGGGAGCTGTTTTTT.

V and J are TRBV24-1 and TRBJ1-2; possible D gene TRBD1, 6 bases. The CDR3 has 15 residues. Germline V gene data show CDR1 as KGHDR and CDR2 as SFDVKD. V gave up 4 bases and J gave up 4 bases, with 15 bases separating them. In DNA form, the CDR3 reads TGTGCCACCAGTGACCCGACAGGAGCACTCTATGGCTACACCTTC. Translating gives CATSDPTGALYGYTF.

The chain uses TRBV30 and TRBJ1-4; D uncertain. Deletions cut 1 base from V and 8 bases from J, with 8 bases between. This CDR3 has 12 amino acids. Germline assignment: CDR1 GTSNPN and CDR2 SVGIG (reference sequence). In DNA form, the CDR3 reads TGTGCCTGGAGTGATACCGAGGAAAAACTGTTTTTT. Encoded protein: CAWSDTEEKLFF. The full variable domain, with the rest looked up from reference TRBV30 and TRBJ1-4, is SQTIHQWPATLVQPVGSPLSLECTVEGTSNPNLYWYRQAAGRGLQLLFYSVGIGQISSEVPQNLSASRPQDRQFILSSKKLLLSDSGFYLCAWSDTEEKLFFGSGTQLSVL.

The rearrangement uses TRBV12-3 or TRBV12-4 and TRBJ1-2, with 8 bases fitting TRBD1. J gave up 6 bases and V 7 bases, and 7 bases lay outside the gene matches. The CDR3 totals 13 residues. The CDR3 loop is CASTLTGEDGYTF. CDR3 DNA sequence: TGTGCCAGCACCCTGACAGGGGAGGATGGCTACACCTTC.

V gene TRBV29-1 combines with J gene TRBJ2-1; D possibly corresponds to TRBD2 (7 bases). V gave up 8 bases and J gave up 7 bases, with 18 bases separating them. Germline lookup yields CDR1 SQVTM and CDR2 ANQGSEA. The CDR3 is 13 residues long. The CDR3 coding sequence is TGCAGCTCTTCGAGGGGGGGCGGGAATGAGCAGTTCTTC. Residues: CSSSRGGGNEQFF.

The chain links TRBV18 to TRBJ2-2, with D uncertain. The CDR3 has 16 amino acids. Germline lookup yields CDR1 KGHSH and CDR2 LQKENI. Trimming cost V 2 bases and J 2 bases, with 12 bases left between them. CDR3 nucleotides: TGTGCCAGCTCACCAGCGAGAGTTTCTAACACCGGGGAGCTGTTTTTT. It translates to CASSPARVSNTGELFF. Complete variable domain (other parts from reference TRBV18 and TRBJ2-2): NAGVMQNPRHLVRRRGQEARLRCSPMKGHSHVYWYRQLPEEGLKFMVYLQKENIIDESGMPKERFSAEFPKEGPSILRIQQVVRGDSAAYFCASSPARVSNTGELFFGEGSRLTVL.

The J gene is TRBJ2-1, the V gene TRBV5-8, with D possibly TRBD2 on 5 matching bases. The CDR3 contains 12 residues. Germline-derived CDR1 and CDR2 are SGHTS and YDEGEE. Trimming pared 4 bases from V and 9 bases from J, leaving 11 bases between. The CDR3 loop reads CASSPERIEQFF. The CDR3 region has the DNA TGTGCCAGCAGCCCTGAGCGGATTGAGCAGTTCTTC.

The chain uses TRBV27 and TRBJ2-3; 10 bases fit TRBD2. CDR1 MNHEY and CDR2 SMNVEV come from the germline V gene (reference sequence). This CDR3 contains 16 residues. V trimming: 7 bases; J trimming: 3 bases; junction bases outside the gene matches: 10. The CDR3 nucleotides read TGTGCCAGCACCGGGGGTAGCGGGGGGAAGACAGATACGCAGTATTTT. Its protein product is CASTGGSGGKTDTQYF.

The chain joins TRBV7-6 to TRBJ2-4; TRBD1 might be the D (6 bases). The CDR3 extends over 15 amino acids. V lost 1 base and J lost 4, with 11 bases in between. Germline assignment: CDR1 SGHVS and CDR2 FNYEAQ. The CDR3 sequence: CASSLGQGPKNIQYF. In DNA, the CDR3 is TGTGCCAGCAGCTTAGGCCAGGGGCCAAAAAACATTCAGTACTTC.

This clone was found a few times. The gene calls are TRBV5-1 and TRBJ1-2; 8 bases are a match to TRBD1. The CDR3 runs to 14 residues. Per germline, CDR1 SGHRS and CDR2 YFSETQ. Unmatched junction bases numbered 7, after V lost 3 bases and J lost 6 bases. The CDR3 here is CASSSTGGGDGYTF. CDR3 coding DNA: TGCGCCAGCAGCTCCACAGGGGGAGGGGATGGCTACACCTTC. The full variable domain, completed using reference TRBV5-1 and TRBJ1-2, is KAGVTQTPRYLIKTRGQQVTLSCSPISGHRSVSWYQQTPGQGLQFLFEYFSETQRNKGNFPGRFSGRQFSNSRSEMNVSTLELGDSALYLCASSSTGGGDGYTFGSGTRLTVV.

The chain uses TRBV15 and TRBJ2-4; 11 nucleotides line up with TRBD1. Germline V gives CDR1 LNHNV, CDR2 YYDKDF (reference sequence). CDR3 size: 17 residues. The ends lost 3 bases at V and 7 bases at J; junction bases unmatched: 11. CDR3 coding DNA: TGTGCCACCAGCAGTGAACCTGGGACAGGGGGGTCGAACATTCAGTACTTC. Translated: CATSSEPGTGGSNIQYF. Together with reference TRBV15 and TRBJ2-4, the CDR3 gives the full variable domain: DAMVIQNPRYQVTQFGKPVTLSCSQTLNHNVMYWYQQKSSQAPKLLFHYYDKDFNNEADTPDNFQSRRPNTSFCFLDIRSPGLGDTAMYLCATSSEPGTGGSNIQYFGAGTRLSVL.

The V gene is TRBV29-1, the J gene TRBJ2-1, with 8 nucleotides matching TRBD2. This CDR3 region has 14 residues. The junction had 7 bases not matched to a gene; V was cut back by 2 bases and J by 7 bases. Per germline, CDR1 SQVTM and CDR2 ANQGSEA. The CDR3 here is CSVEQLAASNEQFF. In nucleotides, the CDR3 is TGCAGCGTTGAACAACTAGCGGCCAGTAATGAGCAGTTCTTC.

The CDR3 DNA reads as TGTGCCAGTAGTATAGCGCGGATTAACTATGGCTACACCTTC. Protein: CASSIARINYGYTF. The chain is built from TRBV19 and TRBJ1-2; D gene unclear. Germline V CDR1 and CDR2: LNHDA, SQIVND (reference sequence). The CDR3 loop spans 14 amino acids. Trimming removed 1 base from V and 1 base from J, with 7 bases in between.

The chain uses TRBV5-4 and TRBJ2-7; 12 nucleotides match TRBD2. Trimming removed 4 bases from V and 2 bases from J; junction bases left unmatched: 7. Per germline, CDR1 SGHNT and CDR2 YYREEE (reference sequence). This CDR3 has 16 amino acids. This CDR3 is CASSPATSGGPYEQYF. CDR3 DNA: TGTGCCAGCAGCCCCGCAACTAGCGGGGGGCCCTACGAGCAGTACTTC.

The V call is TRBV27, the J call TRBJ1-2; D call uncertain. This CDR3 comprises 13 residues. Germline loops: CDR1 MNHEY, CDR2 SMNVEV (reference sequence). V shed 3 bases and J shed 5 bases, with 10 bases lying between them. The CDR3 loop is CASSLIPGYGYTF. The CDR3 nucleotides are TGTGCCAGCAGTTTGATTCCGGGATATGGCTACACCTTC.